Sequencing of this T cell receptor (beta chain) was carried out in a study of T cell responses to AZD1222 COVID-19 vaccine (dated by TCRdb to the early 2020s). Describing the broader study: AZD1222 recipients whose second dose came at about 4 weeks and those whose second dose came at about 12 weeks were combined into one group, since spike-specific TCR depth and breadth did not differ between the two schedules. A total of over 230 trial participants underwent TCR sequencing, of whom about 210 received two doses of AZD1222 and 26 received two doses of the MenACWY control vaccine. Trial participants were enrolled by age into subgroups of 18-55, 56-69 and 70-plus years, and around 150, 28 and 57 TCR-sequenced participants, respectively, were included in these subgroups. The study at large found these results: The whole spike protein was spanned by vaccine-associated CD4 TCRs, and dominant responses were seen in regions 160-218 and 743-854. Conclusions about previously exposed vaccinees were limited because only a handful of AZD1222 recipients were SARS-CoV-2 seropositive at baseline. Reportedly, close to half of the unique spike-specific TCRs recognized epitopes lying outside the regions that are mutated in the B.1.351 and B.1.1.7 variants. After two AZD1222 doses, both the breadth and the depth of spike-specific TCRs were significantly higher than at day 0 and than in MenACWY recipients. The 56-69-year group was small, and its depth increase did not reach significance, likely because of low power. No day 14 peak-response samples were available, so repertoires were characterized only after the peak T cell response. Most participants were white British and females outnumbered males, and the authors suggested that clonal diversity may have been underestimated.

The CDR3 regions of human TCRbeta chains were analyzed by immunosequencing. As for the authors' bioinformatics: TCRs in the repertoires were compared against a reference library of SARS-CoV-2-specific TCRs that had been generated with the MIRA antigen-specificity platform. Breadth was defined as the fraction of unique TCRs that were SARS-CoV-2-associated. Depth was defined as the fraction of total T cells that were SARS-CoV-2-associated. Each spike-specific TCR was assigned to its reactive spike region and to a CD4 or CD8 class using the MIRA data. Log10-transformed breadth and depth values were compared by one-way ANOVA with Sidak's multiple comparisons tests. TCRdb provides this immuneACCESS table in a form limited to in-frame rearrangements. Some clones are lacking; in checked studies, under half of them reflect an unresolved V gene, and why the rest are absent is not known. V and J calls and clone size follow that table, whereas D and trimming were derived from the DNA. The sample yields around 83,000 clones; roughly 94% were counted once. The ten biggest clones cover roughly 5.4% of the sample.

Notes on this clone: Its recognized antigen is unknown. No quality values exist for individual bases; no much larger clone is one base distant.

V has 4 bases trimmed and J has 2 bases trimmed; junction bases matching no gene number 6. The CDR3, from cysteine to phenylalanine, totals 18 residues. The DNA shown is the 54-base CDR3, in frame from base 1. The germline V gene (reference sequence) supplies CDR1 LNHDA and CDR2 SQIVND. The time point tag for this specimen amounts to: baseline before first vaccination. The vaccinee samples were drawn from two UK trials, COV001 and COV002, one of which was a single-blind randomized controlled phase 2/3 trial testing AZD1222 (ChAdOx1 nCoV-19) in healthy adults. For TCRbeta chain sequencing, PBMC samples were collected from trial participants at day 0 and at day 28 after the second dose.

This clonotype originated in an adult in good health. The sequence is built from TRBV19 and TRBJ2-3, and 16 bases in between align with TRBD2. Sequences were derived from peripheral blood, sampled on day 0 of AZD1222 vaccination. The sequenced DNA: TGTGCCAGTAGTACCCTGGGACTAGCGGGAGGGTACACAGATACGCAGTATTTT. It translates as CASSTLGLAGGYTDTQYF.